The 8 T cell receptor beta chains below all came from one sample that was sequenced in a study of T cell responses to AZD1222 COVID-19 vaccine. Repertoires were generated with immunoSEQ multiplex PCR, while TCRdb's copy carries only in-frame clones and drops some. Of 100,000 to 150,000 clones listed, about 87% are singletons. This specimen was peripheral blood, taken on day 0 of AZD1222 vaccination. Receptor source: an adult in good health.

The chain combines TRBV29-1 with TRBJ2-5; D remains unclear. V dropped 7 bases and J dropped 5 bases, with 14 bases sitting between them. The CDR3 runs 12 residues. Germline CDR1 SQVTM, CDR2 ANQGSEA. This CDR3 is CSAAQGFETQYF. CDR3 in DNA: TGCAGCGCCGCACAAGGTTTCGAGACCCAGTACTTC.

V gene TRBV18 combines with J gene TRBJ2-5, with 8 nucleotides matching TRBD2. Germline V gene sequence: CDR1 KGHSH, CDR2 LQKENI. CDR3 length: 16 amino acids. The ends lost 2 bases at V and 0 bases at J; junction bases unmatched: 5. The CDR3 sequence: CASSPVAGLYQETQYF. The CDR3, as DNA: TGTGCCAGCTCACCAGTAGCGGGACTGTACCAAGAGACCCAGTACTTC.

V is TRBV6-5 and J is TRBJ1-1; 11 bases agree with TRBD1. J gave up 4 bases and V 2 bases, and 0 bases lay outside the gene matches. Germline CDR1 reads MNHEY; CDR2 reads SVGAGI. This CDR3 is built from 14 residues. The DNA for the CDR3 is TGTGCCAGCAGTTACGGGACAGGGGGCACTGAAGCTTTCTTT. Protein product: CASSYGTGGTEAFF.

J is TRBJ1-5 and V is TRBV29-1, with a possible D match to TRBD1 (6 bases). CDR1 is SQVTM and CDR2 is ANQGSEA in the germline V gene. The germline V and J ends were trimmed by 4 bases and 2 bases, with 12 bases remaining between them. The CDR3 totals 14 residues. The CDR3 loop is CSVAAGAGNQPQHF. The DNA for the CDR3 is TGCAGCGTTGCAGCAGGGGCGGGCAATCAGCCCCAGCATTTT.

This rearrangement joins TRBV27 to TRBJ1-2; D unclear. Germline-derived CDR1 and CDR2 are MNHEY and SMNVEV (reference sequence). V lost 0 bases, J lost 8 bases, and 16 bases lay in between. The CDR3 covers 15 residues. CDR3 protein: CASSLSPPIGVGYTF. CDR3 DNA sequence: TGTGCCAGCAGTTTATCCCCCCCTATTGGGGTCGGCTACACCTTC.

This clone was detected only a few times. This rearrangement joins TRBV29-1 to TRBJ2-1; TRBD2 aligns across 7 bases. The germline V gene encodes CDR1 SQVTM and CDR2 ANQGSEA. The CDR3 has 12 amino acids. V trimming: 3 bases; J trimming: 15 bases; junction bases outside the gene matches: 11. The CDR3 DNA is TGCAGCGTTGAGTACTCCTCGACTAGCCTGTTCTTC. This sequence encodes CSVEYSSTSLFF.

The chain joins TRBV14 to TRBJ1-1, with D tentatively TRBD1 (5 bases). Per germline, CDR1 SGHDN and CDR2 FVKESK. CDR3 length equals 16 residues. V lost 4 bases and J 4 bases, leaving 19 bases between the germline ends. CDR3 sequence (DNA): TGTGCCAGCAGCCTCCGGGCCCGTGGGGGAGGCACTGAAGCTTTCTTT. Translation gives CASSLRARGGGTEAFF.

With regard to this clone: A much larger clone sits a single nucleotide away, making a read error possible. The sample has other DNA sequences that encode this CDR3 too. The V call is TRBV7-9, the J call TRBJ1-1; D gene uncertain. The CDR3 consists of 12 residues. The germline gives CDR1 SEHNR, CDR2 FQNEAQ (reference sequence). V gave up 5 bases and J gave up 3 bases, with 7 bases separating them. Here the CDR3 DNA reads TGTGCCAGCAGCCCAACAGACACTGAAGCTTTCTTT. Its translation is CASSPTDTEAFF. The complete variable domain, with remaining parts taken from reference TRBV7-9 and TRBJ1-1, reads DTGVSQNPRHKITKRGQNVTFRCDPISEHNRLYWYRQTLGQGPEFLTYFQNEAQLEKSRLLSDRFSAERPKGSFSTLEIQRTEQGDSAMYLCASSPTDTEAFFGQGTRLTVV.